This is a list of T cell receptor beta chains from one sample in a study of blood T cell repertoires in COVID-19. Using immunoSEQ multiplex PCR, the repertoire was profiled, and TCRdb retains in-frame clones only, with some absent. This table has just over 150,000 clones, less than 85% appearing once. Sequencing was carried out using peripheral blood. The receptor source for this set is a human donor with acute or convalescent COVID-19. The donor label of this sample is uncertain. Both conserved end residues are part of each CDR3. The order of the fields is D gene, J gene, V gene, clone size, CDR3 protein, CDR3 DNA. The D gene is left open where the match is weak. Rows may omit the clone size; those that give it use once, few, many or a size class.

TRBD1 TRBJ1-2 TRBV2 - CASTTLGQGDGYTF TGTGCCAGCACGACGTTAGGGCAGGGGGACGGCTACACCTTC
- TRBJ1-1 TRBV5-4 - CASSLRWNTEAFF TGTGCCAGCAGCCTTCGGTGGAACACTGAAGCTTTCTTT
- TRBJ1-1 TRBV18 - CASSPVPGDTEAFF TGTGCCAGCTCACCAGTGCCTGGAGACACTGAAGCTTTCTTT
TRBD2 TRBJ2-1 TRBV4-3 - CASSQLAGSNEQFF TGCGCCAGCAGCCAACTAGCGGGGAGCAATGAGCAGTTCTTC
TRBD1 TRBJ1-2 TRBV5-6 - CASSPDRKYGYTF TGTGCCAGCAGCCCGGACAGGAAATATGGCTACACCTTC
TRBD1 TRBJ1-1 TRBV6-2/TRBV6-3 - CASSFETGIYMNTEAFF TGTGCCAGCAGTTTCGAGACAGGGATATACATGAACACTGAAGCTTTCTTT
- TRBJ1-1 TRBV10-1 - CASSAGSGNTEAFF TGCGCCAGCAGTGCTGGGAGTGGGAACACTGAAGCTTTCTTT
TRBD1 TRBJ2-2 TRBV2 - CASHVGQVRTGELFF TGTGCCAGCCACGTCGGACAGGTCCGCACCGGGGAGCTGTTTTTT
TRBD1 TRBJ1-2 TRBV3-1/TRBV3-2 - CASSQGHRRDSYGYTF TGTGCCAGCAGCCAAGGCCATCGCCGGGACAGCTATGGCTACACCTTC
TRBD2 TRBJ2-7 TRBV5-1 - CASSPTSGSSYEQYF TGCGCCAGCAGCCCTACTAGCGGAAGCTCCTACGAGCAGTACTTC
TRBD1 TRBJ2-7 TRBV10-2 - CASSESGTGTYEQYF TGCGCCAGCAGTGAGTCGGGGACAGGGACCTACGAGCAGTACTTC
- TRBJ1-1 TRBV5-1 - CASSLYSPGAEAFF TGCGCCAGCAGCTTGTACAGCCCAGGGGCTGAAGCTTTCTTT
- TRBJ1-2 TRBV18 - CASSPDSSRYGYTF TGTGCCAGCTCACCCGACTCCTCTAGGTATGGCTACACCTTC
- TRBJ1-3 TRBV4-1 - CASSLLLSGNTIYF TGCGCCAGCAGCCTTCTCCTGAGCGGAAACACCATATATTTT
- TRBJ1-3 TRBV19 - CASTLIFGRGSGNTIYF TGTGCCAGTACCCTAATTTTCGGCCGGGGCTCTGGAAACACCATATATTTT
TRBD1 TRBJ2-6 TRBV7-9 once CASSSGQGAGANVLTF TGTGCCAGCAGCTCGGGCCAGGGGGCTGGGGCCAACGTCCTGACTTTC
- TRBJ2-7 TRBV5-4 - CASNSQGGYEQYF TGTGCCAGCAACTCTCAGGGCGGATACGAGCAGTACTTC
- TRBJ1-2 TRBV5-5 - CASSLIDYGYTF TGTGCCAGCAGCTTGATAGACTATGGCTACACCTTC
- TRBJ2-1 TRBV15 - CATSGPLSGGDPHYNEQFF TGTGCCACCAGCGGACCTCTATCCGGAGGGGACCCTCATTACAATGAGCAGTTCTTC
- TRBJ1-1 TRBV20-1 - CSAKRGTGAFF TGCAGTGCTAAGCGAGGTACCGGGGCTTTCTTT
TRBD1 TRBJ2-1 TRBV9 - CASSVANAGGLHEQFF TGTGCCAGCAGCGTAGCTAACGCAGGGGGCTTACATGAGCAGTTCTTC
- TRBJ1-1 TRBV15 - CATSRDRGGTEAFF TGTGCCACCAGCAGAGATAGGGGGGGCACTGAAGCTTTCTTT
TRBD2 TRBJ2-1 TRBV2 - CASTSPGLAGSLYNEQFF TGTGCCAGCACTAGCCCCGGACTAGCGGGATCCTTATACAATGAGCAGTTCTTC
- TRBJ1-5 TRBV5-4 - CASSLGGFGDQPQHF TGTGCCAGCAGCTTGGGAGGGTTCGGTGATCAGCCCCAGCATTTT
TRBD1 TRBJ1-2 TRBV6-6 - CASRSPGQGAGYGYTF TGTGCCAGCAGATCACCGGGACAGGGGGCTGGCTATGGCTACACCTTC
- TRBJ1-4 TRBV4-3 once CASSQDSPRGYEKLFF TGCGCCAGCAGCCAAGATTCACCGCGGGGTTATGAAAAACTGTTTTTT
- TRBJ1-2 TRBV29-1 - CSVGQLYGYTF TGCAGCGTCGGACAGCTCTATGGCTACACCTTC
TRBD1 TRBJ2-1 TRBV18 - CASSFGTGAYNEQFF TGTGCCAGCTCATTCGGGACAGGCGCGTACAATGAGCAGTTCTTC
- TRBJ1-2 TRBV2 - CASSQDAFSNYGYTF TGTGCCAGTTCACAGGATGCATTTTCTAACTATGGCTACACCTTC
TRBD1 TRBJ1-4 TRBV11-2 - CASSFQGAKEKLFF TGTGCCAGCAGCTTTCAGGGGGCTAAGGAAAAACTGTTTTTT
TRBD1 TRBJ1-4 TRBV2 - CASVDRGLTNEKLFF TGTGCCAGCGTGGACAGGGGGCTAACTAATGAAAAACTGTTTTTT
- TRBJ1-6 TRBV25-1 few CASSFGANSPLHF TGTGCCAGCAGTTTTGGGGCCAATTCACCCCTCCACTTT
- TRBJ2-1 TRBV15 medium-sized CATSRDLGRYNEQFF TGTGCCACCAGCAGAGATCTGGGGCGATACAATGAGCAGTTCTTC
- TRBJ1-1 TRBV6-5 once CASSSRFSRGAPEAFF TGTGCCAGCAGTTCAAGATTCAGTCGGGGTGCTCCTGAAGCTTTCTTT
TRBD1 TRBJ1-1 TRBV6-5 few CASSRPTGPGAFF TGTGCCAGCAGTCGACCGACAGGGCCGGGAGCTTTCTTT
- TRBJ1-6 TRBV5-4 - CASSPAEPGSPLHF TGTGCCAGCAGCCCCGCCGAACCCGGTTCACCCCTCCACTTT
TRBD1 TRBJ2-7 TRBV28 - CASNTPGTGVYEQYF TGTGCCAGCAACACCCCCGGGACAGGCGTTTACGAGCAGTACTTC
- TRBJ1-5 TRBV2 - CASSSSGGSANQPQHF TGTGCCAGCAGTTCTTCCGGGGGGTCGGCGAATCAGCCCCAGCATTTT
- TRBJ2-7 TRBV28 - CASTPGHRVVEQYF TGTGCCAGCACCCCCGGGCACAGGGTGGTCGAGCAGTACTTC
- TRBJ1-3 TRBV2 once CASSVAPNSGNTIYF TGTGCCAGCAGTGTGGCCCCGAATTCTGGAAACACCATATATTTT
- TRBJ1-3 TRBV5-1 once CASSRQSSSGNTIYF TGCGCCAGCAGTCGACAGTCGAGCTCTGGAAACACCATATATTTT
- TRBJ2-5 TRBV19 - CASSTGSRETQYF TGTGCCAGTAGTACGGGGAGTCGGGAGACCCAGTACTTC
TRBD2 TRBJ2-3 TRBV11-3 - CASSTRRGRGGPPDTQYF TGTGCCAGCAGCACCCGGAGGGGGCGGGGGGGCCCCCCAGATACGCAGTATTTT
TRBD2 TRBJ2-1 TRBV2 few CASSPPGLAGGYNEQFF TGTGCCAGCAGCCCCCCGGGACTAGCGGGGGGCTACAATGAGCAGTTCTTC
TRBD2 TRBJ2-5 TRBV28 - CASSGTSGGKETQYF TGTGCCAGCAGTGGGACTAGCGGGGGGAAGGAGACCCAGTACTTC
TRBD1 TRBJ1-4 TRBV4-1 - CASSSGQGGTNEKLFF TGCGCCAGCAGCTCTGGACAGGGAGGAACTAATGAAAAACTGTTTTTT
- TRBJ1-4 TRBV6-6 - CASGSTENFEKLFF TGTGCCAGCGGATCGACAGAAAACTTTGAAAAACTGTTTTTT
- TRBJ1-1 TRBV6-5 - CASSRVYNTEAFF TGTGCCAGCAGCCGCGTATACAACACTGAAGCTTTCTTT
- TRBJ1-1 TRBV3-1/TRBV3-2 - CASSLGTQGDTEAFF TGTGCCAGCAGCCTTGGGACACAGGGAGACACTGAAGCTTTCTTT
TRBD2 TRBJ2-3 TRBV7-8 - CASSRWTSGGTDTQYF TGTGCCAGCAGCCGCTGGACTAGCGGGGGGACAGATACGCAGTATTTT
- TRBJ1-4 TRBV5-6 - CASSPRGATNEKLFF TGTGCCAGCAGCCCCAGGGGCGCAACTAATGAAAAACTGTTTTTT
TRBD1 TRBJ2-7 TRBV7-9 - CATSPGQGLYEQYF TGTGCCACTTCCCCGGGACAGGGCCTCTACGAGCAGTACTTC
TRBD1 TRBJ1-3 TRBV5-4 - CASSLRTGGTGNTIYF TGTGCCAGCAGCCTCCGAACAGGGGGCACTGGAAACACCATATATTTT
- TRBJ1-2 TRBV14 once CASSQEDSYGYTF TGTGCCAGCAGCCAAGAAGATAGCTATGGCTACACCTTC
TRBD2 TRBJ2-5 TRBV7-3 - CASSPNGGKNQETQYF TGTGCCAGCAGCCCAAACGGGGGGAAAAACCAAGAGACCCAGTACTTC
- TRBJ2-5 TRBV7-9 - CASSLREIQETQYF TGTGCCAGCAGCTTAAGAGAGATCCAAGAGACCCAGTACTTC
TRBD1 TRBJ1-2 TRBV6-5 - CASSTRTGVYGYTF TGTGCCAGCAGTACACGGACAGGTGTCTATGGCTACACCTTC
TRBD2 TRBJ2-7 TRBV5-4 - CASSTGTSGPMGEQYF TGTGCCAGCAGCACCGGGACTAGCGGGCCTATGGGAGAGCAGTACTTC
- TRBJ1-5 TRBV28 - CASSLIGREGNQPQHF TGTGCCAGCAGTTTAATCGGCAGGGAGGGGAATCAGCCCCAGCATTTT